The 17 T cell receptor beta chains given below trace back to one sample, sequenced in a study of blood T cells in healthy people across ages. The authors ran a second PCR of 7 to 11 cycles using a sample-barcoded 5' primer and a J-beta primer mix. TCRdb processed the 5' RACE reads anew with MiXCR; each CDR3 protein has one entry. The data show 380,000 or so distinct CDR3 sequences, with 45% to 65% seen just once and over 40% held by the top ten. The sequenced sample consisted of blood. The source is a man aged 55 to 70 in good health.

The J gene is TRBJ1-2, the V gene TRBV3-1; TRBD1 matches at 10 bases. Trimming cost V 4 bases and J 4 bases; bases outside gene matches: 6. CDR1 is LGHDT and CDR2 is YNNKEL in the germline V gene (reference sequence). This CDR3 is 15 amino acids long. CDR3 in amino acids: CASSPTGGISYGYTF. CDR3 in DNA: TGTGCCAGCAGCCCGACAGGGGGCATTAGCTATGGCTACACCTTC.

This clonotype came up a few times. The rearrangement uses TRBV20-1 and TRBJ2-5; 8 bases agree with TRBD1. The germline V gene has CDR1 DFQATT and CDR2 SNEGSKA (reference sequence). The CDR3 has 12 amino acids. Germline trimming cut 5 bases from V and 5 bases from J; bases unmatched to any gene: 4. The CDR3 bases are TGCAGTGCTTCAGACAGGGGTGAGACCCAGTACTTC. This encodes CSASDRGETQYF.

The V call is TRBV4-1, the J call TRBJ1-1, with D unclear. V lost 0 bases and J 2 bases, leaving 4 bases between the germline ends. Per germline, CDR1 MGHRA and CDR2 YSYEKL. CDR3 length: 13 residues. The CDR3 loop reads CASSQEANTEAFF. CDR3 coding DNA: TGCGCCAGCAGCCAAGAAGCAAACACTGAAGCTTTCTTT.

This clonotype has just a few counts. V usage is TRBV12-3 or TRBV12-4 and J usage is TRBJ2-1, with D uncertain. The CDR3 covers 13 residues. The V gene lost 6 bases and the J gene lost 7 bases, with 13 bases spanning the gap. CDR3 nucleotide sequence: TGTGCCAGCAGGGCTGCTCATCAGAATGAGCAGTTCTTC. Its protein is CASRAAHQNEQFF.

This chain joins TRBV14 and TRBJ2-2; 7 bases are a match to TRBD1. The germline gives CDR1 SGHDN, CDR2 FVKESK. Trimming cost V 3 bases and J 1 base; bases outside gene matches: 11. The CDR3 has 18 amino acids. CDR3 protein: CASSHPTGVGMNTGELFF. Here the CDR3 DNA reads TGTGCCAGCAGCCACCCCACAGGGGTCGGGATGAACACCGGGGAGCTGTTTTTT.

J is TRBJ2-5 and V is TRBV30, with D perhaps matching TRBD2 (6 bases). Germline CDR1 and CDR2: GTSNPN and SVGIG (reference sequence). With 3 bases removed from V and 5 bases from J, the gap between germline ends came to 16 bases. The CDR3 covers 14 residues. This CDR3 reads CAWSVLRGRETQYF. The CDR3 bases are TGTGCCTGGAGCGTCCTACGGGGGAGGGAGACCCAGTACTTC. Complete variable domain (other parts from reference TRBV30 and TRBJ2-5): SQTIHQWPATLVQPVGSPLSLECTVEGTSNPNLYWYRQAAGRGLQLLFYSVGIGQISSEVPQNLSASRPQDRQFILSSKKLLLSDSGFYLCAWSVLRGRETQYFGPGTRLLVL.

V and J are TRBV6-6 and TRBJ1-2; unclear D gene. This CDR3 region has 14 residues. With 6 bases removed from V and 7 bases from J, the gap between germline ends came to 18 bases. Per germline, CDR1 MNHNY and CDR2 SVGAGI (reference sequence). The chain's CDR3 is CASSPLPTHSGYTF. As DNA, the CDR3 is TGTGCCAGCAGCCCCCTTCCTACGCACTCTGGCTACACCTTC.

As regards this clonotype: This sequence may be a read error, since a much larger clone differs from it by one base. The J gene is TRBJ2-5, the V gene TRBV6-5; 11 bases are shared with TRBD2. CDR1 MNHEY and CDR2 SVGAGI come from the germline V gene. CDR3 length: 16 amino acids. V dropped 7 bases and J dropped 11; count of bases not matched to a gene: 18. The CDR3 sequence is CASKMGLADSGGEQYF. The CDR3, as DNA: TGTGCCAGCAAAATGGGACTAGCGGACTCGGGGGGTGAGCAGTACTTC.

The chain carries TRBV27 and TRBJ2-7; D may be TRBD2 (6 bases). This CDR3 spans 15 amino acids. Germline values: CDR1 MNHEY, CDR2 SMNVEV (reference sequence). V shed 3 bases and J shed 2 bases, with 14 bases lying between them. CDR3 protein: CASSFRGTGPYEQYF. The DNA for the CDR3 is TGTGCCAGCAGTTTCCGAGGGACTGGTCCCTACGAGCAGTACTTC.

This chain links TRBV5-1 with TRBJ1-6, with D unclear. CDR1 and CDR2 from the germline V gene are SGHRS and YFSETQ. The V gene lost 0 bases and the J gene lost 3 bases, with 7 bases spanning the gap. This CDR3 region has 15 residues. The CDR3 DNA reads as TGCGCCAGCAGCTTGGGAGCCCTCTATAATTCACCCCTCCACTTT. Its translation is CASSLGALYNSPLHF.

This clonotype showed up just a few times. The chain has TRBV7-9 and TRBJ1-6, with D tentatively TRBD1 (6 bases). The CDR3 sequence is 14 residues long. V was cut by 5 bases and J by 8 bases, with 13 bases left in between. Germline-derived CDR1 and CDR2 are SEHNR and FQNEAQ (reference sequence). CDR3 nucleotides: TGTGCCAGCAGCCCGCCGGGGGGCTATTCACCCCTCCACTTT. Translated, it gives CASSPPGGYSPLHF.

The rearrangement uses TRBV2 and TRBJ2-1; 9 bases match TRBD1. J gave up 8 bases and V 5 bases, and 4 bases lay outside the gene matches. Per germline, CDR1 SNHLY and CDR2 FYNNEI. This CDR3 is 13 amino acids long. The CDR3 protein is CASSTDRGDEQFF. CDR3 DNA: TGTGCCAGCAGTACAGACAGGGGGGATGAGCAGTTCTTC.

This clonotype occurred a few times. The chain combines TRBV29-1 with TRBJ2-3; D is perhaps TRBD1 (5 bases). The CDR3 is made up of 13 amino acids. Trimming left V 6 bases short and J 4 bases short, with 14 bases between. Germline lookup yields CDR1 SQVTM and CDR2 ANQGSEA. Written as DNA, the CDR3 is TGCAGCGTACCCACAGGTGCGGCAGATACGCAGTATTTT. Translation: CSVPTGAADTQYF.

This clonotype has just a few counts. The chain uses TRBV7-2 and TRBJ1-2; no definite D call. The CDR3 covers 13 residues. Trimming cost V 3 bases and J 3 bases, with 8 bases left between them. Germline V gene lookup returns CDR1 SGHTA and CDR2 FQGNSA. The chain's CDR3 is CASSLGNDYGYTF. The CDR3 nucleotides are TGTGCCAGCAGCTTGGGCAACGACTATGGCTACACCTTC.

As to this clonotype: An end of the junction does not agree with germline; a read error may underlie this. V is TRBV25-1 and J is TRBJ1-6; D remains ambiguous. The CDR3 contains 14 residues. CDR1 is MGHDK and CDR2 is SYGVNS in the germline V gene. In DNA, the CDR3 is TGTACCAGCAGTGAATTGGTCTCCACCGGGACCCTCCACTTT. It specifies CTSSELVSTGTLHF.

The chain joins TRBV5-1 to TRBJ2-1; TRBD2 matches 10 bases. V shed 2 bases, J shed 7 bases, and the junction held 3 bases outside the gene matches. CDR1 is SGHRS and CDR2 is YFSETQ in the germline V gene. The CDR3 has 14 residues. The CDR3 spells CASSLAGGQNEQFF. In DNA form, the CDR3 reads TGCGCCAGCAGCTTAGCGGGAGGGCAGAATGAGCAGTTCTTC.

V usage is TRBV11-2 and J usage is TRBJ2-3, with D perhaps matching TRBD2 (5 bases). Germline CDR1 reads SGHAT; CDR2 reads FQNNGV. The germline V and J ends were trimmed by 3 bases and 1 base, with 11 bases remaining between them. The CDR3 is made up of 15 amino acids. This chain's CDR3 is CASSFTSRGTDTQYF. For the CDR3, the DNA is TGTGCCAGCAGCTTCACTAGTCGTGGCACAGATACGCAGTATTTT.